The sequence of this T cell receptor (beta chain) was determined in a study of spatial heterogeneity in lung cancer. Described time point: sample taken at primary tumor resection. Frozen PBMC, nontumor lung or tumor provided whole RNA, which was sequenced unsorted. The J segment lost 5 bases and the V segment lost 10 bases, leaving 7 bases of the junction unmatched. The CDR3 length is 13 residues. Germline V gives CDR1 LNHDA, CDR2 SQIVND (reference sequence). This clonotype was counted many times. TCRdb redid the calling of the 5' RACE reads with MiXCR, one entry per CDR3 protein. The sample yields tens of thousands of distinct CDR3 sequences, 4.6% seen once.

The sequencing used PBMCs, collected at surgery. The gene calls are TRBV19 and TRBJ2-3; 9 nucleotides line up with TRBD1. The TCR sequence derives from a male donor with early-stage non-small cell lung cancer. The CDR3 DNA sequence: TGTGCCACCGCGGACAGGGGCAAAGATACGCAGTATTTT. It translates to CATADRGKDTQYF.